These 16 T cell receptor beta chains share one sample of origin, sequenced in a study of cytomegalovirus exposure and HLA in healthy donors. PCR involved 60 Vbeta and 13 Jbeta primers. Clones were sequenced by immunoSEQ multiplex PCR, and TCRdb holds only the in-frame ones, with some missing. Seen here are 100,000 to 150,000 clones, 65% to 90% observed once, and the top ten hold around 1.2%. What was sequenced was PBMCs. These receptors all stem from a girl aged 2 to 10 in good health and CMV-seronegative.

About this clone itself: Within the sample, other DNA sequences also encode this same CDR3. The gene calls are TRBV6-5 and TRBJ1-4, with a tentative D call TRBD1 (5 bases). Germline values: CDR1 MNHEY, CDR2 SVGAGI. Trimming cost V 0 bases and J 0 bases, with 5 bases left between them. The CDR3 is made up of 15 amino acids. CDR3: CASSYSGATNEKLFF. The CDR3 bases are TGTGCCAGCAGTTACTCAGGGGCAACTAATGAAAAACTGTTTTTT.

The gene calls are TRBV19 and TRBJ2-5, with 13 bases identical to TRBD2. Unmatched junction bases numbered 10, after V lost 1 base and J lost 5 bases. The CDR3 is 18 amino acids. From germline, CDR1 is LNHDA and CDR2 SQIVND (reference sequence). The chain's CDR3 is CASSIGRTSGGKGETQYF. CDR3 bases: TGTGCCAGTAGTATAGGGCGGACTAGCGGGGGTAAAGGGGAGACCCAGTACTTC.

CDR3: CASSDFRRYSPLHF. CDR3 bases: TGTGCCAGCAGTGATTTTCGCAGATATTCACCCCTCCACTTT. The rearrangement uses TRBV25-1 and TRBJ1-6; D not resolved. Between the trimmed V and J ends, which lost 3 bases and 8 bases, there was a span of 11 bases. CDR1 and CDR2 from the germline V gene are MGHDK and SYGVNS. There are 14 residues in the CDR3.

The chain employs TRBV27 and TRBJ1-5, with a weak D call TRBD1 (5 bases). V was clipped by 2 bases and J by 6 bases, with 14 bases between them. Per the germline V gene, CDR1 is MNHEY and CDR2 is SMNVEV (reference sequence). This CDR3 has 15 residues. The CDR3 nucleotides read TGTGCCAGCAGTTTAGGGGCAGGGTTGAGTCAGCCCCAGCATTTT. Its protein product is CASSLGAGLSQPQHF.

The rearrangement links TRBV7-6 to TRBJ2-7, with 10 bases that match TRBD2. Germline CDR1 is SGHVS and CDR2 is FNYEAQ. This CDR3 spans 14 amino acids. The V and J ends lost 2 bases and 5 bases, in that order; junction bases with no gene match: 3. This CDR3 reads CASSLSGRANEQYF. In DNA form, the CDR3 reads TGTGCCAGCAGCTTAAGCGGGAGGGCCAACGAGCAGTACTTC.

The chain uses TRBV4-3 and TRBJ2-7, with 14 bases identical to TRBD2. There are 16 residues in the CDR3. The ends lost 3 bases at V and 1 base at J; junction bases unmatched: 2. CDR1 is LGHNA, CDR2 YSLEER, per germline. CDR3 in DNA: TGCGCCAGCAGCCAGGGACTAGCGGGGGTATCCTACGAGCAGTACTTC. This codes for CASSQGLAGVSYEQYF.

This chain uses TRBV5-1 with TRBJ2-1; 12 nucleotides align to TRBD2. The CDR3 covers 15 residues. The germline V gene encodes CDR1 SGHRS and CDR2 YFSETQ. V lost 4 bases, J lost 7 bases, and 6 bases stayed unmatched. As DNA, the CDR3 is TGCGCCAGCAGCCCGAGGACTAGCGGGATAAATGAGCAGTTCTTC. Translating it yields CASSPRTSGINEQFF.

This clone is medium-sized (0.01 to 0.1%). The rearrangement links TRBV11-2 to TRBJ2-3, with 7 bases identical to TRBD1. The CDR3 spans 19 residues. After removal of 1 base from V and 6 bases from J, the junction contained 19 bases not matched to a gene. The germline gives CDR1 SGHAT, CDR2 FQNNGV. CDR3 protein: CASSLVDRAWFRSEDTQYF. The CDR3, as DNA: TGTGCCAGCAGCTTAGTTGACAGGGCCTGGTTTAGGAGCGAGGATACGCAGTATTTT. The whole variable domain, filled in from reference TRBV11-2 and TRBJ2-3, reads EAGVAQSPRYKIIEKRQSVAFWCNPISGHATLYWYQQILGQGPKLLIQFQNNGVVDDSQLPKDRFSAERLKGVDSTLKIQPAKLEDSAVYLCASSLVDRAWFRSEDTQYFGPGTRLTVL.

This clone appeared once. The chain carries TRBV6-6 and TRBJ1-6, with TRBD1 matching 8 bases. Germline V gives CDR1 MNHNY, CDR2 SVGAGI (reference sequence). V was pared by 5 bases and J by 10 bases, with 10 bases of the junction left unmatched. The CDR3 covers 15 residues. The CDR3 coding sequence is TGTGCCAGCAGTGACCCCGGACAGGGAAGGTCACCCCTCCACTTT. It yields the protein CASSDPGQGRSPLHF.

The chain links TRBV9 to TRBJ2-7; TRBD1 matches at 8 bases. CDR1 is SGDLS, CDR2 YYNGEE, per germline. The CDR3 runs 15 residues. The V segment lost 0 bases and the J segment 2 bases; nucleotides outside the gene matches: 4. CDR3 amino acids: CASSVVGTGTYEQYF. The CDR3 DNA reads as TGTGCCAGCAGCGTAGTCGGGACAGGAACCTACGAGCAGTACTTC.

V usage is TRBV15 and J usage is TRBJ2-3; D may be TRBD2 (5 bases). V lost 8 bases to trimming and J lost 0 bases, with 12 bases between them. The germline V gene has CDR1 LNHNV and CDR2 YYDKDF (reference sequence). The CDR3 runs to 14 residues. The CDR3 DNA reads as TGTGCCACCCATCGGGAAGGTAGCACAGATACGCAGTATTTT. It yields the protein CATHREGSTDTQYF.

The chain uses TRBV27 and TRBJ2-1; D is unresolved. Deletions cut 6 bases from V and 0 bases from J, with 6 bases between. The germline V gene has CDR1 MNHEY and CDR2 SMNVEV (reference sequence). The CDR3 has 13 amino acids. The DNA for the CDR3 is TGTGCCAGCAGCCTAAGCTCCTACAATGAGCAGTTCTTC. This gives the protein CASSLSSYNEQFF.

This clone was detected only once. The chain links TRBV10-3 to TRBJ1-1; 7 nucleotides agree with TRBD1. This CDR3 has 14 amino acids. Unmatched junction bases numbered 9, after V lost 10 bases and J lost 1 base. CDR1 and CDR2 from the germline V gene are ENHRY and SYGVKD. The CDR3 sequence is CATKIGQENTEAFF. In DNA, the CDR3 is TGTGCCACAAAAATCGGACAGGAGAACACTGAAGCTTTCTTT.

The rearrangement uses TRBV7-9 and TRBJ1-2; the match to TRBD1 covers 9 bases. V was clipped by 5 bases and J by 8 bases; unmatched bases: 6. The germline gives CDR1 SEHNR, CDR2 FQNEAQ (reference sequence). There are 13 residues in the CDR3. CDR3 in DNA: TGTGCCAGCAGCCAGGGACAGGGTGGCGGCTACACCTTC. Translated, it gives CASSQGQGGGYTF.

This clone was found a few times. The genes are TRBV10-3 and TRBJ1-5; D is ambiguous. Germline CDR1 and CDR2: ENHRY and SYGVKD. The V end was cut by 3 bases, the J end by 3 bases, with 21 bases between. This CDR3 contains 18 residues. CDR3 loop: CAISDKIGPGSPNQPQHF. The CDR3 DNA sequence: TGTGCCATCAGTGATAAAATAGGTCCCGGGAGTCCCAATCAGCCCCAGCATTTT.

The chain joins TRBV27 to TRBJ1-5; the D is unclear. The CDR3 has 13 residues. Trimming stripped 4 bases from V and 4 bases from J, with 8 bases between. Germline CDR1 MNHEY, CDR2 SMNVEV (reference sequence). CDR3 DNA sequence: TGTGCCAGCAGTTCAGACAAGAATCAGCCCCAGCATTTT. Residues: CASSSDKNQPQHF.